This T cell receptor beta chain was obtained from a study of tumor and adjacent non-tumor tissue in lung cancer. Regarding this clonotype: Its specificity is unknown. The germline gene is not matched at one end of the junction; a read error may be the cause.

RNA was extracted from bulk tissue without any cell sorting. Germline values: CDR1 SGHNT, CDR2 YYREEE (reference sequence). This CDR3 is built from 14 residues. TCRbeta libraries were built with three rounds of nested PCR, modified from ARM-PCR. MiXCR, run by TCRdb on the multiplex PCR reads, gives a single entry per CDR3 protein. This sample yields over 100,000 distinct CDR3 sequences, of which roughly 77% are seen a single time; 37% belongs to the top ten. Points from the study as a whole: TCR diversity was significantly greater in tumor than normal lung tissue.

The clonotype originates from a woman aged 60-75 years with non-small cell lung cancer. The J gene is TRBJ1-6, the V gene TRBV5-4; D unclear. Source material: lung tumor tissue. For the CDR3, the DNA is TGTGTCAGCAGCTTGAAGGGTCATAATTCGCCCCTCCACTTT. Translating gives CVSSLKGHNSPLHF. The full variable domain, in which reference TRBV5-4 and TRBJ1-6 provide the parts outside the CDR3, is ETGVTQSPTHLIKTRGQQVTLRCSSQSGHNTVSWYQQALGQGPQFIFQYYREEENGRGNFPPRFSGLQFPNYSSELNVNALELDDSALYLCVSSLKGHNSPLHFGNGTRLTVT.